What follows are 10 T cell receptor beta chains derived from one specimen sequenced in a study of PD-1 blockade in classical Hodgkin lymphoma. Sequencing used immunoSEQ multiplex PCR; TCRdb keeps in-frame clones, though not all of them. This sample has about 24,000 clones, with 81% found just once. Time point indicated: cycle 4 day 1 (C4D1), after five to seven weeks of nivolumab. No patient escaped relapse after autologous stem cell transplantation, and brentuximab vedotin exposure varied. The material sequenced was peripheral blood mononuclear cells (PBMCs), taken before the fourth cycle of nivolumab. The receptors were gathered from a human donor with classical Hodgkin lymphoma.

The chain combines TRBV28 with TRBJ2-7, with TRBD2 identical over 11 bases. The V gene's germline CDR1 is MDHEN and CDR2 SYDVKM. This CDR3 region has 17 residues. The V segment lost 5 bases and the J segment 1 base; nucleotides outside the gene matches: 10. CDR3 sequence (DNA): TGTGCCAGCAGTCGCCAAACTAGCGGGAGCCATTCCTACGAGCAGTACTTC. Its translation is CASSRQTSGSHSYEQYF.

The chain couples TRBV7-8 to TRBJ2-5, with 7 bases lining up with TRBD1. J gave up 2 bases and V 4 bases, and 7 bases lay outside the gene matches. Germline CDR1 reads SGHVS; CDR2 reads FQNEAQ. The CDR3 length is 15 residues. The CDR3 region has the DNA TGTGCCAGCAGCTCAGCCCGGGACAGACAAGAGACCCAGTACTTC. Translation: CASSSARDRQETQYF.

The chain joins TRBV29-1 to TRBJ2-5, with TRBD2 identical over 8 bases. The CDR3 has 13 residues. CDR1 is SQVTM, CDR2 ANQGSEA, per germline. V trimming: 7 bases; J trimming: 2 bases; junction bases outside the gene matches: 6. CDR3 residues: CSAPASGQETQYF. The CDR3 DNA is TGCAGCGCCCCCGCTAGCGGGCAAGAGACCCAGTACTTC.

The V and J genes are TRBV5-6 and TRBJ1-2; D ambiguous. The germline gives CDR1 SGHDT, CDR2 YYEEEE. The V end lost 0 bases, the J end lost 4 bases, and 13 bases lay between the germline ends. There are 15 residues in the CDR3. The CDR3 sequence: CASSLDWAPLYGYTF. CDR3 DNA: TGTGCCAGCAGCTTGGATTGGGCACCCCTCTATGGCTACACCTTC. The whole variable domain, filled in from reference TRBV5-6 and TRBJ1-2, reads DAGVTQSPTHLIKTRGQQVTLRCSPKSGHDTVSWYQQALGQGPQFIFQYYEEEERQRGNFPDRFSGHQFPNYSSELNVNALLLGDSALYLCASSLDWAPLYGYTFGSGTRLTVV.

With respect to this clone: This same CDR3 is encoded by further DNA sequences in the sample. The chain is built from TRBV2 and TRBJ1-2; no reliable D call. Germline values: CDR1 SNHLY, CDR2 FYNNEI. Trimming took off 4 bases at V and 4 bases at J, with 4 bases between the two ends. The CDR3 consists of 11 residues. In DNA, the CDR3 is TGTGCCAGCAGTGTTCGCTATGGCTACACCTTC. Amino acids: CASSVRYGYTF.

The rearrangement links TRBV7-2 to TRBJ2-1; 9 bases match TRBD1. CDR1 is SGHTA and CDR2 is FQGNSA in the germline V gene. The CDR3 contains 16 residues. With 5 bases clipped from V and 6 bases from J, the junction kept 11 bases outside the gene matches. CDR3 in amino acids: CASSLQGQGMFNEQFF. CDR3 in DNA: TGTGCCAGCAGCCTCCAGGGACAGGGAATGTTCAATGAGCAGTTCTTC.

The V gene is TRBV30, the J gene TRBJ1-2; unclear D gene. The V gene lost 5 bases and the J gene lost 3 bases, with 7 bases spanning the gap. The CDR3 length is 11 residues. CDR1 GTSNPN and CDR2 SVGIG come from the germline V gene (reference sequence). This CDR3 is CAWFGDYGYTF. The CDR3 coding sequence is TGTGCCTGGTTCGGAGACTATGGCTACACCTTC.

The chain carries TRBV28 and TRBJ2-6; D is undetermined. V lost 8 bases and J 0 bases, leaving 5 bases between the germline ends. The germline V gene has CDR1 MDHEN and CDR2 SYDVKM. The CDR3 covers 13 residues. CDR3 protein: CASGDSGANVLTF. DNA for the CDR3: TGTGCCAGCGGAGACTCTGGGGCCAACGTCCTGACTTTC.

This clone was observed once. The chain combines TRBV6-1 with TRBJ2-1; D ambiguous. This CDR3 region has 14 residues. Germline V gene sequence: CDR1 MNHNS, CDR2 SASEGT. V dropped 3 bases and J dropped 1 base, with 7 bases sitting between them. The CDR3 DNA is TGTGCCAGCAGTGATTCAGGTTCCTACAATGAGCAGTTCTTC. Its translation is CASSDSGSYNEQFF.

This clone has just a few counts. The rearrangement links TRBV2 to TRBJ2-2; 9 nucleotides line up with TRBD2. Germline assignment: CDR1 SNHLY and CDR2 FYNNEI. The CDR3 totals 19 residues. With 10 bases clipped from V and 0 bases from J, the junction kept 18 bases outside the gene matches. The CDR3 sequence: CAIGQRRTSGFANTGELFF. In DNA form, the CDR3 reads TGTGCCATCGGACAGAGGAGAACTAGCGGGTTCGCGAACACCGGGGAGCTGTTTTTT.